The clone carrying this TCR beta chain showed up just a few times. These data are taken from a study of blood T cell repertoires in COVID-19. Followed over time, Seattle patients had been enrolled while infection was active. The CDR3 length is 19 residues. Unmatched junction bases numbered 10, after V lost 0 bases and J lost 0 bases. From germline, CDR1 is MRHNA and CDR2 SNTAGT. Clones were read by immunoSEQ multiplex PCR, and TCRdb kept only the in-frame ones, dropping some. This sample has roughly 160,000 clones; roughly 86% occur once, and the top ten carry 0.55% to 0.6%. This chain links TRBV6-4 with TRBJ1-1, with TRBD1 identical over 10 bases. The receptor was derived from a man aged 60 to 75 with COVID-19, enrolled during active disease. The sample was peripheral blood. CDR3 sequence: CASSDSDGTGARMNTEAFF. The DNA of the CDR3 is TGTGCCAGCAGTGACTCTGACGGGACAGGGGCCAGGATGAACACTGAAGCTTTCTTT.